The 7 T cell receptor beta chains presented below share a single source sample, sequenced in a study of T cell repertoires in aging, cancer and after chemotherapy. Amplification of TCR beta used genomic DNA extracted from peripheral blood. Multiplex touch-down PCR with TRB-A/B primers amplified rearranged V-D-J TRB sequences. TCRdb recomputed calls from the multiplex PCR reads with MiXCR, one row per CDR3 protein. Here the sample spans fewer than 11,000 distinct CDR3 sequences, about 35% being singletons. Sequenced input: blood. These TCRs come from a human donor in good health.

V gene TRBV6-2 or TRBV6-3 combines with J gene TRBJ2-5, with a weak D call TRBD2 (5 bases). V lost 6 bases, J lost 7 bases, and 12 bases lay in between. Germline CDR1 MNHEY, CDR2 SVGEGT. The CDR3 runs to 12 residues. The DNA of the CDR3 is TGTGCCAGCAGCTTCGATGGAGGGACCCAGTACTTC. Translation gives CASSFDGGTQYF.

This chain uses TRBV19 with TRBJ1-5; D call uncertain. The CDR3 is made up of 14 amino acids. With 1 base removed from V and 5 bases from J, the gap between germline ends came to 9 bases. Germline V gene lookup returns CDR1 LNHDA and CDR2 SQIVND (reference sequence). CDR3 region: CASSIAGRDQPQHF. Here the CDR3 DNA reads TGTGCCAGTAGTATAGCCGGCCGAGATCAGCCCCAGCATTTT.

The chain has TRBV19 and TRBJ1-2, with TRBD1 as a possible D gene (5 bases). V lost 7 bases, J lost 5 bases, and 11 bases lay in between. The CDR3 has 12 amino acids. Germline values: CDR1 LNHDA, CDR2 SQIVND (reference sequence). Here the CDR3 DNA reads TGTGCCAGTATGATTCGGGGGTATGGCTACACCTTC. Encoded protein: CASMIRGYGYTF.

The chain recombines TRBV19 with TRBJ1-4; a weak D match, TRBD1 (6 bases). Trimming removed 8 bases from V and 5 bases from J, with 12 bases in between. CDR1 LNHDA and CDR2 SQIVND come from the germline V gene (reference sequence). The CDR3 has 13 amino acids. CDR3 DNA: TGTGCCAGTTGGGGGGCAGAGAATGAAAAACTGTTTTTT. As protein: CASWGAENEKLFF.

The J gene is TRBJ2-2, the V gene TRBV27, with a possible D match to TRBD2 (6 bases). Looked up from germline, CDR1 is MNHEY and CDR2 is SMNVEV (reference sequence). The CDR3 totals 15 residues. The V gene lost 6 bases and the J gene lost 4 bases, with 15 bases spanning the gap. The CDR3 region has the DNA TGTGCCAGCAGACCTCTAGGCGGGGTCACCGGGGAGCTGTTTTTT. Translated, it gives CASRPLGGVTGELFF.

This chain uses TRBV6-5 with TRBJ2-5, with 13 bases identical to TRBD2. This CDR3 region has 17 residues. Unmatched junction bases numbered 12, after V lost 9 bases and J lost 2 bases. The V gene's germline CDR1 is MNHEY and CDR2 SVGAGI. The CDR3 reads CASGLAGDRANQETQYF. The CDR3 DNA is TGTGCCAGTGGACTAGCGGGAGACCGAGCGAATCAAGAGACCCAGTACTTC.

The V call is TRBV27, the J call TRBJ2-1; D remains ambiguous. The length of the CDR3 is 16 residues. V lost 3 bases and J lost 5, with 17 bases in between. Germline V gene data show CDR1 as MNHEY and CDR2 as SMNVEV (reference sequence). The chain's CDR3 is CASSFTTGRNHNEQFF. The CDR3 nucleotides are TGTGCCAGCAGTTTTACAACCGGGCGGAACCACAATGAGCAGTTCTTC.